These T cell receptor beta chains were read from a single sample in a study of cytomegalovirus exposure and HLA in healthy donors. Assay used: immunoSEQ multiplex PCR; TCRdb lists only in-frame clones, some missing. The sample carries 150,000 or so clones, approximately 82% recorded once. The sample consisted of PBMCs. All receptors derive from a man aged 35 to 55 in good health and CMV-seronegative. The CDR3 runs from the conserved cysteine through the conserved F or W. Fields, in order: J gene, D gene, V gene, CDR3 protein. The D gene is left open where the match is weak.

TRBJ2-7 TRBD1 TRBV19 CASSQPGQGSEQYF
TRBJ1-6 . TRBV7-9 CASSLGIGNSPLHF
TRBJ2-7 . TRBV28 CASSPPYGAEQYF
TRBJ1-5 TRBD1 TRBV27 CASSTGTGNQPQHF
TRBJ2-2 . TRBV5-4 CASSARTGNTGELFF
TRBJ2-7 TRBD1 TRBV7-9 CASSWDRSSYEQYF
TRBJ2-3 TRBD1 TRBV7-2 CASSWGQGRTDTQYF
TRBJ2-7 . TRBV27 CASSYREGSYEQYF
TRBJ2-3 . TRBV5-1 CASSFGGFTDTQYF
TRBJ2-5 TRBD2 TRBV7-3 CASSLSVAGGQETQYF
TRBJ2-1 . TRBV7-3 CASSLTSSGEQFF
TRBJ1-2 TRBD1 TRBV14 CASSQRGQGGYTF
TRBJ2-7 TRBD1 TRBV25-1 CASSDPGQGLYEQYF
TRBJ1-1 . TRBV5-4 CASSLALGGVRLNTEAFF
TRBJ2-2 TRBD2 TRBV9 CASSLRLAANTGELFF
TRBJ2-1 TRBD2 TRBV7-2 CASSLAITGGQNEQFF
TRBJ1-2 . TRBV7-9 CASSLVGGVAYGYTF
TRBJ2-3 TRBD2 TRBV15 CATRAGGGYSTDTQYF
TRBJ1-1 TRBD1 TRBV18 CASSAGTANTEAFF
TRBJ1-6 . TRBV5-1 CASSLVTDTSPLHF
TRBJ2-1 TRBD2 TRBV27 CASSKAGLAIYNEQFF
TRBJ1-1 TRBD1 TRBV6-5 CASSHRGQRTFF
TRBJ1-1 . TRBV10-3 CAITIGQYTEAFF
TRBJ1-2 TRBD1 TRBV5-6 CASSFRTGTDYYGYTF
TRBJ1-4 . TRBV2 CASTGREKLFF
TRBJ2-7 . TRBV6-1 CASSLDSFSYEQYF
TRBJ2-7 . TRBV9 CASSVEGAYEQYF
TRBJ1-1 . TRBV4-2 CASSQYRTTEMNTEAFF
TRBJ1-5 TRBD1 TRBV19 CASSMTGYSNQPQHF
TRBJ1-4 TRBD1 TRBV7-9 CASSSKAWDRLDLNEKLFF
TRBJ2-1 TRBD2 TRBV11-1 CASSFGVAGGPGEQFF
TRBJ1-4 TRBD1 TRBV2 CASSRTRQGAFNEKLFF
TRBJ1-2 . TRBV19 CASSPPGGWYGYTF
TRBJ2-2 TRBD1 TRBV5-4 CASSFGAGGGSGELFF
TRBJ2-1 . TRBV7-6 CASSLEPLGTLSYNEQFF
TRBJ1-1 TRBD1 TRBV4-3 CASSQTGGFTEAFF
TRBJ2-7 . TRBV19 CASSITAGPPTYEQYF
TRBJ2-1 . TRBV6-6 CASSMGLNPYNEQFF
TRBJ2-3 TRBD2 TRBV15 CATSRSGGRGADTQYF
TRBJ2-5 TRBD2 TRBV5-1 CASSLVAGGPKTQYF
TRBJ2-2 . TRBV28 CASSSANTGELFF
TRBJ2-3 TRBD1 TRBV7-9 CASSAPTGEETDTQYF
TRBJ1-4 . TRBV18 CASSRTVSATNEKLFF
TRBJ1-5 . TRBV4-2 CASSQISGGLQPQHF
TRBJ2-3 TRBD1 TRBV5-1 CASSPRDRLTDTQYF
TRBJ2-2 TRBD2 TRBV9 CASSASVGGVIEVTGELFF
TRBJ1-4 . TRBV9 CASRADQRRKPSEKLFF
TRBJ2-3 . TRBV18 CASSPQRGAENTDTQYF
TRBJ1-2 . TRBV7-2 CASSLNAGDGYTF
TRBJ1-3 . TRBV10-3 CAISAGFLNSGNTIYF
TRBJ2-3 . TRBV5-1 CASSLLPGNPRTDTQYF
TRBJ1-4 . TRBV7-8 CASSFGPGVGKLFF